The rows below give T cell receptor beta chains drawn from one sample of a study of blood T cell repertoires in COVID-19. Clones were read by immunoSEQ multiplex PCR, and TCRdb kept only the in-frame ones, dropping some. The sample lists tens of thousands of clones; about 85% were seen once. Specimen: peripheral blood. These receptors were obtained from a woman over 75 with COVID-19, enrolled during active disease. Each CDR3 is given with its conserved first and last residue. Each record gives: clone size, J gene, V gene, CDR3 length, D gene, CDR3 DNA, CDR3 protein. D genes are given only for firm matches. Some rows have no size entry. The others give once, few or many, or a class for an expanded clone.

.	TRBJ2-7	TRBV6-5	12	TRBD1	TGTGCCAGCAACGGACAGGGTTTTGAGCAGTACTTC	CASNGQGFEQYF
.	TRBJ2-3	TRBV7-2	15	TRBD2	TGTGCCAGCAGCTTGCTAGCGGGGGGGCTTGATACGCAGTATTTT	CASSLLAGGLDTQYF
once	TRBJ2-7	TRBV2	11	.	TGTGCCAGCAGCTACGACTACGAGCAGTACTTC	CASSYDYEQYF
.	TRBJ2-1	TRBV18	14	TRBD2	TGTGCCAGCTCAAGCGGGAGCTCCTACAATGAGCAGTTCTTC	CASSSGSSYNEQFF
.	TRBJ2-7	TRBV7-2	15	.	TGTGCCAGCAGCCCGGACTCTTCCCTCTCCTACGAGCAGTACTTC	CASSPDSSLSYEQYF
.	TRBJ1-2	TRBV28	13	TRBD1	TGTGCCAGCAGCTTAACAGGGGGCCAAGGCTACACCTTC	CASSLTGGQGYTF
.	TRBJ1-2	TRBV5-5	14	.	TGTGCCAGCAGCTCGATTACAGCTAACTATGGCTACACCTTC	CASSSITANYGYTF
.	TRBJ1-4	TRBV2	14	TRBD1	TGTGCCAGCAGTGTAAAGGGGGCCTGGGAAAAACTGTTTTTT	CASSVKGAWEKLFF
.	TRBJ2-3	TRBV28	14	.	TGTGCCAGCAGTGGGCAGACAGGCCCAGATACGCAGTATTTT	CASSGQTGPDTQYF
few	TRBJ2-3	TRBV2	14	TRBD1	TGTGCCAGCAGGCCGGGACAGGGAAGGGATACGCAGTATTTT	CASRPGQGRDTQYF
.	TRBJ2-3	TRBV27	14	TRBD1	TGTGCCAACACCCGGGACAGCAGCACAGATACGCAGTATTTT	CANTRDSSTDTQYF
few	TRBJ1-2	TRBV28	15	.	TGTGCCAGCAGGGGGGGGCCAGGCCTTTCGGGTGGCTACACCTTC	CASRGGPGLSGGYTF
.	TRBJ1-1	TRBV11-1	13	.	TGTGCCAGCAGCCCCAGTGGGGGGGGGCGAGCTTTCTTT	CASSPSGGGRAFF
.	TRBJ2-6	TRBV7-3	17	TRBD1	TGTGCCAGCAGCCCCGGGACAGGGGTGAGGGGGGCCAACGTCCTGACTTTC	CASSPGTGVRGANVLTF
few	TRBJ1-1	TRBV7-2	13	TRBD1	TGTGCCAGCAGCGGGACAGTGGGAGCTGAAGCTTTCTTT	CASSGTVGAEAFF
.	TRBJ2-5	TRBV18	14	.	TGTGCCAGCTCACCACTAGCGGTCCAAGAGACCCAGTACTTC	CASSPLAVQETQYF
.	TRBJ2-4	TRBV28	17	TRBD1	TGTGCCAGCAGTTACCCTTGGACAGGGGCTGATGGATACATTCAGTACTTC	CASSYPWTGADGYIQYF
.	TRBJ2-5	TRBV14	9	.	TGTGCCGCGAGAGAGACCCAGTACTTC	CAARETQYF
.	TRBJ2-2	TRBV19	14	.	TGTGCCAGTAGGAGGACAACGAACACCGGGGAGCTGTTTTTT	CASRRTTNTGELFF
.	TRBJ2-7	TRBV2	12	TRBD2	TGTGCCAGCAGTGATAGCGGGCACGAGCAGTACTTC	CASSDSGHEQYF
.	TRBJ2-7	TRBV19	14	TRBD2	TGTGCCAGTAGTATTCGGCGGGAGAACTACGAGCAGTACTTC	CASSIRRENYEQYF
.	TRBJ1-5	TRBV2	17	TRBD1	TGTGCCAGCAGTGACGGCCAGGGGGCCGGGGGCATTAAGCCCCAGCATTTT	CASSDGQGAGGIKPQHF
.	TRBJ1-2	TRBV27	16	TRBD1	TGTGCCAGCAGTTCCCGGGACAGGGGTCGGAACTATGGCTACACCTTC	CASSSRDRGRNYGYTF
.	TRBJ2-7	TRBV6-2/TRBV6-3	19	TRBD2	TGTGCCAGCAGTTTTGGGGTGGGGCAGACTAGCGGGAGGCTCTACGAGCAGTACTTC	CASSFGVGQTSGRLYEQYF
.	TRBJ1-3	TRBV9	16	TRBD1	TGTGCCAGCAGCCCCTGGACAGGGACAGCTGGAAACACCATATATTTT	CASSPWTGTAGNTIYF
.	TRBJ1-4	TRBV2	15	.	TGTGCCACCCCAATAGCTCCGGGAACTAATGAAAAACTGTTTTTT	CATPIAPGTNEKLFF
.	TRBJ2-1	TRBV10-3	16	TRBD2	TGTGCCATCAGTGAGTCGAAGCTAGCGGACCCCAATGAGCAGTTCTTC	CAISESKLADPNEQFF
.	TRBJ2-1	TRBV7-3	15	TRBD2	TGTGCCAGCAGCTTAAGTAGCGGGAGAAACAATGAGCAGTTCTTC	CASSLSSGRNNEQFF
.	TRBJ2-2	TRBV5-4	14	.	TGTGCCAGCAGCGCGGGACCCGACACCGGGGAGCTGTTTTTT	CASSAGPDTGELFF
.	TRBJ2-3	TRBV10-3	17	TRBD2	TGTGCCATCAGTGCCGGGACTAGCGGGAGGGCAACAGATACGCAGTATTTT	CAISAGTSGRATDTQYF
once	TRBJ2-3	TRBV10-3	16	TRBD2	TGTGCCATCAGTGGCGGACTAGCGGGAGGGGTAGATACGCAGTATTTT	CAISGGLAGGVDTQYF
.	TRBJ2-7	TRBV12-1	14	.	TGTGCCAGCAGCCCCCGGGACAGGGGGTACGAGCAGTACTTC	CASSPRDRGYEQYF
.	TRBJ1-2	TRBV5-1	16	TRBD1	TGCGCCAGCAGCACGAGGACAGGGGAAGCTAACTATGGCTACACCTTC	CASSTRTGEANYGYTF
.	TRBJ2-1	TRBV10-3	16	TRBD1	TGTGCCATCAGGGAACGGCTCGACAGGGCCCTTCCAAAGCAGTTCTTC	CAIRERLDRALPKQFF
.	TRBJ2-3	TRBV2	12	TRBD1	TGTGCCAGCAGTGGAGAGGGGGCGCAGGAGTATTTT	CASSGEGAQEYF
.	TRBJ2-1	TRBV11-2	15	.	TGTGCCAGCAGGGACGGGACTGTCGGGTGGAATGAGCAGTTCTTC	CASRDGTVGWNEQFF
once	TRBJ2-5	TRBV5-4	17	TRBD2	TGTGCCAGCAGCTTGGATGCAACACTAGCGGGGAAAGAGACCCAGTACTTC	CASSLDATLAGKETQYF
.	TRBJ1-4	TRBV4-1	14	TRBD1	TGCGCCAGCAGCCATGAACAGGGGGACGAAAAACTGTTTTTT	CASSHEQGDEKLFF
once	TRBJ1-1	TRBV4-3	15	TRBD1	TGCGCCAGCAGCCGACGGACAGGGTTGGACACTGAAGCTTTCTTT	CASSRRTGLDTEAFF
few	TRBJ2-7	TRBV18	14	TRBD1	TGTGCCAGCTCCGCGACAGGGGAGGACTACGAGCAGTACTTC	CASSATGEDYEQYF
.	TRBJ2-1	TRBV11-2	14	.	TGTGCCAGCAGCCTAGCTAGCTCCTACAATGAGCAGTTCTTC	CASSLASSYNEQFF
.	TRBJ2-7	TRBV18	14	TRBD2	TGTGCCAGCTCTGGGACTAGCGGAGCCTACGAGCAGTACTTC	CASSGTSGAYEQYF
.	TRBJ2-1	TRBV5-1	17	.	TGCGCCAGCAGCTTGGGGGCCCTTTGGTTAACCTACAATGAGCAGTTCTTC	CASSLGALWLTYNEQFF
.	TRBJ2-3	TRBV5-5	12	.	TGTGCCAGCAGCGCGTCGGCAGATACGCAGTATTTT	CASSASADTQYF
once	TRBJ2-3	TRBV6-6	13	.	TGTGCCAGCAGTCCTAGAGTGACAGATACGCAGTATTTT	CASSPRVTDTQYF
few	TRBJ1-2	TRBV18	14	.	TGTGCCAGCTCCCTCCTGGCAGGGGACTATGGCTACACCTTC	CASSLLAGDYGYTF
.	TRBJ1-3	TRBV27	14	.	TGTGCCAGCAGCTTTAGCAGCGGTGGAAACACCATATATTTT	CASSFSSGGNTIYF
.	TRBJ2-2	TRBV10-1	15	.	TGCGCCAGCAGTGATCCCGGGGAGAACACCGGGGAGCTGTTTTTT	CASSDPGENTGELFF
.	TRBJ2-5	TRBV2	15	TRBD2	TGTGCCAGCAGACTAGCGGGGGGGTCCTGGGAGACCCAGTACTTC	CASRLAGGSWETQYF
.	TRBJ2-1	TRBV5-6	12	.	TGTGCCAGCAGCTTAAAGAGGCCTGAGCAGTTCTTC	CASSLKRPEQFF
.	TRBJ1-1	TRBV18	15	.	TGTGCCAGCTCACCACTTTCCGGGAGGGACACTGAAGCTTTCTTT	CASSPLSGRDTEAFF
once	TRBJ2-3	TRBV19	15	TRBD2	TGTGCCACGGGACTAGCGGGGGCCCCGGGTGATACGCAGTATTTT	CATGLAGAPGDTQYF
.	TRBJ2-7	TRBV7-9	13	.	TGTGCCAGCAGTAGGGGAAGCTCCTACGAGCAGTACTTC	CASSRGSSYEQYF
.	TRBJ2-3	TRBV19	15	TRBD2	TGTGCCAGTAAAAAGGCTAGCGGGAGCGCAGATACGCAGTATTTT	CASKKASGSADTQYF
.	TRBJ2-1	TRBV9	14	TRBD2	TGTGCCAGCAGCGGTGGACTAGCCTACAATGAGCAGTTCTTC	CASSGGLAYNEQFF
.	TRBJ2-3	TRBV7-9	18	.	TGTGCCAGCAGCTTAGGAAGGGGGACTACTCGGAGCACAGATACGCAGTATTTT	CASSLGRGTTRSTDTQYF